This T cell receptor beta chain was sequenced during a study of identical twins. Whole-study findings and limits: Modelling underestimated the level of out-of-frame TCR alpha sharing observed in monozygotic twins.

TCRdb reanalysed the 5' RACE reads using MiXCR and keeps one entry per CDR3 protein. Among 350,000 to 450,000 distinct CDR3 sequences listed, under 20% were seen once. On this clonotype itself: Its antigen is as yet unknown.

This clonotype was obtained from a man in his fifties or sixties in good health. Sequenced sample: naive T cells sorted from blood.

For the CDR3, the DNA is TGTGCCAGCAGTAAAACTAGCGGGGGCCGATATCGCACAGATACGCAGTATTTT. As protein: CASSKTSGGRYRTDTQYF. This chain uses TRBV6-1 with TRBJ2-3; 11 nucleotides align to TRBD2. V shed 5 bases and J 1 base; nucleotides not matched to a gene: 11. This CDR3 is built from 18 residues. Germline values: CDR1 MNHNS, CDR2 SASEGT.